This TCR beta chain emerged from a study of T cell responses to AZD1222 COVID-19 vaccine listed by TCRdb under 2021. With respect to the entire study: AZD1222 recipients with second doses at about 4 weeks or about 12 weeks were pooled, because spike-specific TCR depth and breadth did not differ between schedules. TCR sequencing was performed for roughly 250 trial participants, of whom some 200 were given two doses of AZD1222 and some 26 were given two doses of MenACWY control vaccine. Enrollment into the trials was organized by age into subgroups of 18-55, 56-69 and 70-plus years, and those subgroups contained roughly 150, 30 and 60 TCR-sequenced participants, respectively.

The CDR3 regions of human TCRbeta chains were subjected to immunosequencing. Per the authors' processing: TCRs in the repertoires were compared against a reference library of SARS-CoV-2-specific TCRs that had been generated with the MIRA antigen-specificity platform. Breadth was defined as the fraction of unique TCRs that were SARS-CoV-2-associated, and depth was defined as the fraction of total T cells that were SARS-CoV-2-associated. Using the MIRA data, every spike-specific TCR was mapped to the spike region that the TCR reacted to and assigned to either a CD4 or a CD8 class. Log10-transformed breadth and depth values were compared by one-way ANOVA with Sidak's multiple comparisons tests. The table comes from immuneACCESS by way of TCRdb, which keeps in-frame sequences with V and J called. Part of the clones is missing from these tables; in studies checked, under half for an unresolved V gene and the rest for unknown reasons. V and J calls and clone size come straight from that table; D and trimming were deduced from the DNA. A total of 55,000 to 75,000 clones appear in this sample, about 88% of them only once. Of the sample, roughly 8% falls within the top ten clones.

Results and caveats for the whole study, not just this receptor: Participants were mostly white British, with more females than males. The authors suggested clonal diversity may have been underestimated. Reportedly, almost half of the unique spike-specific TCRs recognized epitopes lying outside the regions that are mutated in the B.1.351 and B.1.1.7 variants. In the small 56-69-year group, the increase in depth fell short of significance, most likely because of low power. The whole spike protein was spanned by vaccine-associated CD4 TCRs, and dominant responses were seen in regions 160-218 and 743-854. Conclusions about previously exposed vaccinees are limited, since just 5 to 7 AZD1222 recipients were seropositive for SARS-CoV-2 at baseline. A significant rise in spike-specific TCR breadth and depth was observed after two AZD1222 doses relative to day 0 and relative to MenACWY recipients. Because no samples from the day 14 peak response were available, repertoires could be characterized only after the peak T cell response.

As regards this clone: Its antigen is not yet known. It has no much larger one-base neighbor in the sample; base qualities were not kept.

V is shortened by 5 bases, J by 8 bases, and the region joining them spans 9 bases. Its CDR3 holds 12 amino acids, cysteine through phenylalanine. Only the CDR3 DNA is retained, 36 bases long and in frame from the first base. Looking up the germline V gene yields CDR1 KGHDR and CDR2 SFDVKD. Reading the label with the study, this specimen's time point is: baseline before first vaccination. Samples from vaccinated people were obtained from the UK trials COV001 and COV002, which included a single-blind randomized controlled phase 2/3 trial of AZD1222 (ChAdOx1 nCoV-19) in healthy adults. For TCRbeta chain sequencing, PBMC samples from trial participants were taken at day 0 and at day 28 after the second dose.

The source was peripheral blood, collected on day 0 of AZD1222 vaccination. The receptor was derived from an adult in good health. The sequence links TRBV24-1 to TRBJ2-1; the D gene is not confidently resolved. CDR3 protein: CATSAPGHEQFF. The nucleotide sequence is given as TGTGCCACCAGTGCCCCGGGCCATGAGCAGTTCTTC.